This TCR beta chain was captured by sequencing in a study of blood T cells in healthy people across ages. The J segment lost 11 bases and the V segment lost 2 bases, leaving 17 bases of the junction unmatched. CDR3 size: 16 residues. Germline lookup yields CDR1 SQVTM and CDR2 ANQGSEA. The second PCR ran about 6 to 11 cycles with a sample-barcoded 5' primer and J-beta primers. TCRdb re-derived calls from the 5' RACE reads in MiXCR, one entry per CDR3 protein. This table has about 1.5 million distinct CDR3 sequences, around 42% appearing once. Sequencing used blood. This receptor was identified in a woman aged 18-30 years in good health. The V and J genes are TRBV29-1 and TRBJ2-5; 10 bases agree with TRBD2. Here the CDR3 reads CSVETPGLARYNEQYF. CDR3 nucleotide sequence: TGCAGCGTTGAAACTCCGGGACTAGCGAGATACAATGAGCAGTACTTC.